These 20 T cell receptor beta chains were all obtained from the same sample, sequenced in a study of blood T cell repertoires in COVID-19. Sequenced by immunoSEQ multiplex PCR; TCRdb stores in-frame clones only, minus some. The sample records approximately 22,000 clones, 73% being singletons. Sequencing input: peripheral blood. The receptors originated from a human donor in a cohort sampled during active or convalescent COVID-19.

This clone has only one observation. CDR3 sequence reads: CSVPGQAVYTQYF. The CDR3 nucleotides are TGCAGCGTGCCGGGACAGGCCGTATATACGCAGTATTTT. The rearrangement uses TRBV29-1 and TRBJ2-3; 8 bases agree with TRBD1. Germline V gene sequence: CDR1 SQVTM, CDR2 ANQGSEA. The CDR3 covers 13 residues. V gave up 6 bases and J gave up 7 bases; unmatched junction bases: 9.

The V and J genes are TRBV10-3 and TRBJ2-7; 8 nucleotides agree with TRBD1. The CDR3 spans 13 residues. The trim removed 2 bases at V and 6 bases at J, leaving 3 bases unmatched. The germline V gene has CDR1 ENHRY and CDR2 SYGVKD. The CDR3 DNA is TGTGCCATCAGTGAGGCAGGGGGCGGCGAGCAGTACTTC. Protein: CAISEAGGGEQYF.

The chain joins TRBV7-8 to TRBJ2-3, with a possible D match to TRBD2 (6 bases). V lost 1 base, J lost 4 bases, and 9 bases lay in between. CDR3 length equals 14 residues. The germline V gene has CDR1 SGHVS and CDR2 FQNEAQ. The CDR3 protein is CASSLDAGPDTQYF. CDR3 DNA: TGTGCCAGCAGCTTAGATGCGGGACCAGATACGCAGTATTTT.

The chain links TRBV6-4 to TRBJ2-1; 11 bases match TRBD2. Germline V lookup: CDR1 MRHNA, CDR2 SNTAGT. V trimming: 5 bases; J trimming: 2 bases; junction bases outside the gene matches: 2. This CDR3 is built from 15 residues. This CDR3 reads CASSNSGGAYNEQFF. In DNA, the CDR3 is TGTGCCAGCAGTAATAGCGGGGGGGCCTACAATGAGCAGTTCTTC.

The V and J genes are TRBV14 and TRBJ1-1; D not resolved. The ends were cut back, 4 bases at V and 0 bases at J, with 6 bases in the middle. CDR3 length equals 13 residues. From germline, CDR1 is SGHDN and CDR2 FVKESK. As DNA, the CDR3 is TGTGCCAGCAGCCCCAGTATGAACACTGAAGCTTTCTTT. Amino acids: CASSPSMNTEAFF.

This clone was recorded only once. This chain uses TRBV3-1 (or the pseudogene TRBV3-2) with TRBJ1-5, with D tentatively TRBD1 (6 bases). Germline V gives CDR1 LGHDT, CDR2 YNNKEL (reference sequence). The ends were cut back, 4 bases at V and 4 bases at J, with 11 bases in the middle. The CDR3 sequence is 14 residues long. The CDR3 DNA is TGTGCCAGCAGCCCCGGGACAACAAATCAGCCCCAGCATTTT. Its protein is CASSPGTTNQPQHF.

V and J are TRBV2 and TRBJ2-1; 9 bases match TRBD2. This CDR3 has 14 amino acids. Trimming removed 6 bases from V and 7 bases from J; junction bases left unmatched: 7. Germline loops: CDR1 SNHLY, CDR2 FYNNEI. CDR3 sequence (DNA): TGTGCCAGCAGGGCTAGCGGGGTGGGAAATGAGCAGTTCTTC. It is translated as CASRASGVGNEQFF.

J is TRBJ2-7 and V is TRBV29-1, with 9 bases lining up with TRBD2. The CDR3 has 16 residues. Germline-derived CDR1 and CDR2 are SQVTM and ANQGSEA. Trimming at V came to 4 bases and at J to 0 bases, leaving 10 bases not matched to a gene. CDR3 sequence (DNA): TGCAGCGTTGCCGGCAGCTCTAGCGGGGTCTCCTACGAGCAGTACTTC. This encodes CSVAGSSSGVSYEQYF.

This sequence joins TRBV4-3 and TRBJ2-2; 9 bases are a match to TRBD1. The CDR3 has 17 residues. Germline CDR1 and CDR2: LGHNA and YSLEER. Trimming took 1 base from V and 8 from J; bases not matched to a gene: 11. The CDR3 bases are TGCGCCAGCAGCCAAGTCTCGGGGACAGGGAAGGGTGGGGAGCTGTTTTTT. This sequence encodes CASSQVSGTGKGGELFF.

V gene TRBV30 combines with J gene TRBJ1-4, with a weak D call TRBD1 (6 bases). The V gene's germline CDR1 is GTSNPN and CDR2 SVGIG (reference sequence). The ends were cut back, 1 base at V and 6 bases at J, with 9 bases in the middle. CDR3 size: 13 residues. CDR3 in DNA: TGTGCCTGGAGTGAGGGGGTGGATGAAAAACTGTTTTTT. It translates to CAWSEGVDEKLFF.

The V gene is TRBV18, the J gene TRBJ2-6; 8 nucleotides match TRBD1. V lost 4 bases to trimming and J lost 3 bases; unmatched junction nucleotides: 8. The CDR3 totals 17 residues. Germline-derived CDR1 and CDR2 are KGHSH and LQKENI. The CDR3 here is CASSLRQGANGANVLTF. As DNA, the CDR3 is TGTGCCAGCTCACTCCGCCAGGGGGCGAATGGGGCCAACGTCCTGACTTTC. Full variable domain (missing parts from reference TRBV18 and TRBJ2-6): NAGVMQNPRHLVRRRGQEARLRCSPMKGHSHVYWYRQLPEEGLKFMVYLQKENIIDESGMPKERFSAEFPKEGPSILRIQQVVRGDSAAYFCASSLRQGANGANVLTFGAGSRLTVL.

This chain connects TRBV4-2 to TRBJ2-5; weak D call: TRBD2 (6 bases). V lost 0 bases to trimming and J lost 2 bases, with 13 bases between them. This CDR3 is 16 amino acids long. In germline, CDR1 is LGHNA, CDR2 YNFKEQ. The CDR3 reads CASSQDKRALQETQYF. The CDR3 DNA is TGTGCCAGCAGCCAAGATAAGCGGGCCCTACAAGAGACCCAGTACTTC.

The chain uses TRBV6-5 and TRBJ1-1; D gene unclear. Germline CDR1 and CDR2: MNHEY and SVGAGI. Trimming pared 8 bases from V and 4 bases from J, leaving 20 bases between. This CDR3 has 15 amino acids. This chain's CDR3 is CASRPRTAPGTEAFF. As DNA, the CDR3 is TGTGCCAGCCGCCCCAGAACGGCTCCGGGCACTGAAGCTTTCTTT.

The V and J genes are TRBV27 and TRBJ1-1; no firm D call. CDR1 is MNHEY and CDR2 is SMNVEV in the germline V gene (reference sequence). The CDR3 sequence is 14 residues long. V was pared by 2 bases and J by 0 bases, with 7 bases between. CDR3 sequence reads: CASSLNTLNTEAFF. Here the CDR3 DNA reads TGTGCCAGCAGTTTAAACACCTTGAACACTGAAGCTTTCTTT.

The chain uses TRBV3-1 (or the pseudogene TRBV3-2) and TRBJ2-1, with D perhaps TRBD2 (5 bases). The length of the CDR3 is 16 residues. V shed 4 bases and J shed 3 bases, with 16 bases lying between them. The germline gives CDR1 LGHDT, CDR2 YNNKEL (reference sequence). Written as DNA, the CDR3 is TGTGCCAGCAGCCTTCCGCGGCCAGCGGACTACAATGAGCAGTTCTTC. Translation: CASSLPRPADYNEQFF.

CDR3 bases: TGCGCCAGCAGCTTGTGGGTCGTCAGGGGGCTCGGTTCACCCCTCCACTTT. Encoded protein: CASSLWVVRGLGSPLHF. The chain couples TRBV5-1 to TRBJ1-6; TRBD1 matches at 8 bases. Germline CDR1 and CDR2: SGHRS and YFSETQ. The junction had 12 bases not matched to a gene; V was cut back by 1 base and J by 9 bases. CDR3 size: 17 residues.

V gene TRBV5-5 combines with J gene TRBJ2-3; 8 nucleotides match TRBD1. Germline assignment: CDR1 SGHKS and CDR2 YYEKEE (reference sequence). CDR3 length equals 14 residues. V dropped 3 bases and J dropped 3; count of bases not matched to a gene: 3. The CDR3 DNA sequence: TGTGCCAGCAGCTCCAGGACAGGGACAGATACGCAGTATTTT. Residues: CASSSRTGTDTQYF.

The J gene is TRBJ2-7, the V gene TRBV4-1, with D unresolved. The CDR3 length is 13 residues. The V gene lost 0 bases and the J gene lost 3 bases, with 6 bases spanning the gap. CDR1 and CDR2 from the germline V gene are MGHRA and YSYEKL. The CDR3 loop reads CASSQENSYEQYF. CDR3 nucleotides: TGCGCCAGCAGCCAAGAAAACAGCTACGAGCAGTACTTC.

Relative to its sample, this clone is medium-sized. The CDR3 bases are TGTGCCTGGAGTGTGGCGGGGGTCTACGAGCAGTACTTC. This codes for CAWSVAGVYEQYF. The chain couples TRBV30 to TRBJ2-7; 7 bases fit TRBD2. This CDR3 contains 13 residues. The V gene's germline CDR1 is GTSNPN and CDR2 SVGIG (reference sequence). The V gene end was trimmed by 0 bases and the J gene end by 3 bases; junction bases not matched to a gene: 2.

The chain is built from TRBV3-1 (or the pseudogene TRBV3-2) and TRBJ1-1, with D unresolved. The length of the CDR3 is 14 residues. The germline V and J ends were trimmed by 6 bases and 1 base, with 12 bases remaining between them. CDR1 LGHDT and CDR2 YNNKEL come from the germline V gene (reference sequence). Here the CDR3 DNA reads TGTGCCAGCAGTCACAAGAATAAGAACACTGAAGCTTTCTTT. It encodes CASSHKNKNTEAFF.